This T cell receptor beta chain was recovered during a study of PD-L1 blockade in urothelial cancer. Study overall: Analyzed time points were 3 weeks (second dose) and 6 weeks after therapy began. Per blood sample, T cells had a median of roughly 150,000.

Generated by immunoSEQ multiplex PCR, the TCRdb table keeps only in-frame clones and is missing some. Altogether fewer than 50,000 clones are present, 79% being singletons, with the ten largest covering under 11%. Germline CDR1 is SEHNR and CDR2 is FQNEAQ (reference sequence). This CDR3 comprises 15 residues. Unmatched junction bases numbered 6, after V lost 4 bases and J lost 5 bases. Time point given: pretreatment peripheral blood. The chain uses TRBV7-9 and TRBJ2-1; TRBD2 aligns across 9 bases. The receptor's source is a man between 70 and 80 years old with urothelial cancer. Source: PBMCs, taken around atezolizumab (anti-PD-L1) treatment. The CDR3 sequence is CASSSWERGDNEQFF. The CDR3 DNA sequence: TGTGCCAGCAGCTCCTGGGAGCGGGGGGACAATGAGCAGTTCTTC.